Listed here are 25 T cell receptor beta chains from one sample, sequenced in a study of CD8+CD57+ T cells in acquired aplastic anemia. The TCR beta profiling, which covered VDJ combination and CDR3 sequence, was carried out using genomic DNA as the template. One entry per CDR3 protein results from TCRdb running MiXCR on the reads. The data show more than 100,000 distinct CDR3 sequences, more than 35% seen once. Sequenced material: sorted CD4+, CD8+, or CD8+CD57+ T cells (not recorded which) from PBMCs. The source is a human donor in good health, serving as a control.

This clonotype was seen a single time. This sequence joins TRBV20-1 and TRBJ1-5, with D maybe TRBD1 (5 bases). This CDR3 region has 15 residues. Germline loops: CDR1 DFQATT, CDR2 SNEGSKA (reference sequence). Trimming removed 0 bases from V and 2 bases from J, with 11 bases in between. CDR3 nucleotide sequence: TGCAGTGCTAGAGACAGGGTTTTTGGCAATCAGCCCCAGCATTTT. Translation: CSARDRVFGNQPQHF.

The chain is built from TRBV19 and TRBJ2-3; 7 bases are a match to TRBD2. With V trimmed by 6 bases and J by 5 bases, 8 bases remained unmatched. CDR3 length: 14 amino acids. Germline CDR1 LNHDA, CDR2 SQIVND (reference sequence). CDR3 DNA: TGTGCCAGTAGCAAGGCGGGGGTCGAAGATACGCAGTATTTT. Amino acid sequence: CASSKAGVEDTQYF. Combining the CDR3 with reference TRBV19 and TRBJ2-3 gives the whole variable domain DGGITQSPKYLFRKEGQNVTLSCEQNLNHDAMYWYRQDPGQGLRLIYYSQIVNDFQKGDIAEGYSVSREKKESFPLTVTSAQKNPTAFYLCASSKAGVEDTQYFGPGTRLTVL.

This clonotype was counted at least ten times. CDR3 residues: CASIPRGAQNQPQHF. As DNA, the CDR3 is TGTGCCAGTATTCCTAGGGGGGCTCAGAATCAGCCCCAGCATTTT. The V and J genes are TRBV19 and TRBJ1-5; D may be TRBD1 (6 bases). The CDR3 loop spans 15 amino acids. The germline V and J ends were trimmed by 7 bases and 4 bases, with 17 bases remaining between them. Germline assignment: CDR1 LNHDA and CDR2 SQIVND (reference sequence).

This chain uses TRBV24-1 with TRBJ2-7; maybe TRBD2 (5 bases). Germline CDR1 is KGHDR and CDR2 is SFDVKD. The CDR3 contains 13 residues. V was clipped by 3 bases and J by 4 bases, with 9 bases between them. The CDR3 region is CATSDSRTYEQYF. As DNA, the CDR3 is TGTGCCACCAGTGATAGCAGGACTTACGAGCAGTACTTC.

Only a few counts were recorded for this clonotype. The CDR3 DNA follows: TGTGCCAGCTCACGAGGTCAAGTGTCCGGGACACAAGATTCTGAGCAGTACTTC. Its protein is CASSRGQVSGTQDSEQYF. The rearrangement joins TRBV18 to TRBJ2-7, with a tentative D call TRBD1 (6 bases). The CDR3 spans 18 residues. The germline V gene has CDR1 KGHSH and CDR2 LQKENI. Trimming left V 4 bases short and J 7 bases short, with 29 bases between.

Ten or more counts support this clonotype. V is TRBV11-2 and J is TRBJ1-1; the match to TRBD1 covers 7 bases. This CDR3 spans 15 amino acids. J was trimmed by 6 bases and V by 4 bases; bases with no gene match: 11. Germline CDR1 is SGHAT and CDR2 is FQNNGV. CDR3 protein: CASSSLTTTGAEAFF. The CDR3 nucleotides read TGTGCCAGCAGCTCCCTGACCACCACAGGGGCTGAAGCTTTCTTT.

The chain is built from TRBV20-1 and TRBJ1-2, with D uncertain. V dropped 0 bases and J dropped 5 bases, with 19 bases sitting between them. The CDR3 runs to 16 residues. Germline values: CDR1 DFQATT, CDR2 SNEGSKA (reference sequence). The DNA of the CDR3 is TGCAGTGCTAGAGATGGAGGCAGAGCTACGGGATATGGCTACACCTTC. It codes for CSARDGGRATGYGYTF.

This clonotype was found a few times. This may be a read error, as it is one base from a much larger clone. This chain uses TRBV20-1 with TRBJ1-4; TRBD1 is a possible D gene (6 bases). Trimming pared 3 bases from V and 0 bases from J, leaving 17 bases between. The CDR3 loop spans 17 amino acids. Germline values: CDR1 DFQATT, CDR2 SNEGSKA (reference sequence). The CDR3 loop is CSASGQRALSTNEKLFF. CDR3 coding DNA: TGCAGTGCTAGCGGACAGAGGGCACTTTCAACTAATGAAAAACTGTTTTTT.

In regard to this clonotype: This CDR3 is missing its conserved last phenylalanine or tryptophan, likely due to a read error. The DNA is left out, because the CDR3 cannot be placed on it with certainty; the CDR3 is given as TCRdb lists it. The chain links TRBV10-3 to TRBJ2-2; the listed D gene, TRBD1, was not tested against the DNA. Germline CDR1 is ENHRY and CDR2 is SYGVKD. Termini included, the CDR3 measures 14 amino acids. CDR3 loop: CAISERGGTGELLS.

This clonotype appeared many times. The chain recombines TRBV19 with TRBJ1-5, with 9 bases that match TRBD1. This CDR3 spans 15 amino acids. CDR1 is LNHDA and CDR2 is SQIVND in the germline V gene (reference sequence). The J segment lost 6 bases and the V segment lost 5 bases, leaving 8 bases of the junction unmatched. CDR3 residues: CASSWGQGLPQPQHF. For the CDR3, the DNA is TGTGCCAGTAGTTGGGGACAGGGACTTCCTCAGCCCCAGCATTTT.

This clonotype is classed as medium-sized. The chain employs TRBV29-1 and TRBJ1-2; 7 positions agree with TRBD1. V shed 1 base and J 4 bases; nucleotides not matched to a gene: 6. This CDR3 has 14 residues. Looked up from germline, CDR1 is SQVTM and CDR2 is ANQGSEA. CDR3 sequence: CSVEVQGQAYGYTF. The CDR3 DNA reads TGCAGCGTTGAAGTACAGGGGCAAGCCTATGGCTACACCTTC.

The gene calls are TRBV24-1 and TRBJ2-6; TRBD2 matches at 7 bases. With 0 bases clipped from V and 0 bases from J, the junction kept 1 base outside the gene matches. This CDR3 is built from 17 residues. Germline V gene sequence: CDR1 KGHDR, CDR2 SFDVKD. The CDR3 sequence: CATSDLGRASGANVLTF. In nucleotides, the CDR3 is TGTGCCACCAGTGATTTGGGGAGGGCCTCTGGGGCCAACGTCCTGACTTTC.

The table lists this clonotype with many counts. The rearrangement joins TRBV5-5 to TRBJ2-3; the D is unclear. Germline V CDR1 and CDR2: SGHKS, YYEKEE (reference sequence). The CDR3 consists of 14 residues. Trimming removed 3 bases from V and 0 bases from J, with 8 bases in between. The CDR3 DNA reads TGTGCCAGCAGCTATGGCCGGAGCACAGATACGCAGTATTTT. Its translation is CASSYGRSTDTQYF.

The table lists this clonotype with many counts. The chain is built from TRBV19 and TRBJ1-2; D is unclear. CDR1 and CDR2 (germline): LNHDA, SQIVND (reference sequence). The CDR3 totals 12 residues. With 3 bases removed from V and 4 bases from J, the gap between germline ends came to 6 bases. The CDR3 is CASSILGYGYTF. DNA for the CDR3: TGTGCCAGTAGTATCTTGGGCTATGGCTACACCTTC.

This clonotype was recorded at least ten times. This sequence joins TRBV7-9 and TRBJ1-4; 7 nucleotides align to TRBD1. After removal of 5 bases from V and 3 bases from J, the junction contained 3 bases not matched to a gene. Germline V lookup: CDR1 SEHNR, CDR2 FQNEAQ (reference sequence). CDR3 length: 14 residues. The CDR3 DNA reads as TGTGCCAGCAGCCTTGACAGGGCTAATGAAAAACTGTTTTTT. This translates into CASSLDRANEKLFF.

This clonotype was observed a handful of times. The V call is TRBV3-1, the J call TRBJ2-1; D ambiguous. The CDR3 sequence is 15 residues long. Germline lookup yields CDR1 LGHDT and CDR2 YNNKEL (reference sequence). The V end was cut by 0 bases, the J end by 0 bases, with 6 bases between. CDR3 nucleotides: TGTGCCAGCAGCCAAGAGGCTCACTCCTACAATGAGCAGTTCTTC. It yields the protein CASSQEAHSYNEQFF.

The chain links TRBV6-5 to TRBJ1-4; TRBD1 is a possible D gene (6 bases). This CDR3 has 16 residues. V lost 0 bases to trimming and J lost 10 bases, with 18 bases between them. The germline gives CDR1 MNHEY, CDR2 SVGAGI. Here the CDR3 DNA reads TGTGCCAGCAGTTACTCTTTCAAACAGGGAATCGGAAAACTGTTTTTT. It yields the protein CASSYSFKQGIGKLFF.

In this sample, this clonotype turned up once. This clone may be a read error of a much larger clone one base away. The chain combines TRBV7-9 with TRBJ1-5; D is perhaps TRBD1 (5 bases). The tail of the sequence fits TRBJ2-3 better, so the J call may be wrong. There are 13 residues in the CDR3. Germline values: CDR1 SEHNR, CDR2 FQNEAQ (reference sequence). This chain's CDR3 is CASSQTGESPQYF. CDR3 DNA: TGTGCCAGCAGCCAAACAGGAGAGAGCCCCCAGTATTTT.

This clonotype was seen ten or more times. The rearrangement links TRBV5-5 to TRBJ2-7, with 9 bases aligning to TRBD1. The ends lost 3 bases at V and 3 bases at J; junction bases unmatched: 7. Germline V lookup: CDR1 SGHKS, CDR2 YYEKEE (reference sequence). There are 15 residues in the CDR3. This CDR3 reads CASSWGQGRNYEQYF. The CDR3, as DNA: TGTGCCAGCAGCTGGGGACAGGGAAGGAACTACGAGCAGTACTTC.

This clonotype was recorded at least ten times. The genes are TRBV24-1 and TRBJ1-4; 11 bases are shared with TRBD1. The V and J ends lost 9 bases and 8 bases, in that order; junction bases with no gene match: 7. Germline V gives CDR1 KGHDR, CDR2 SFDVKD. The length of the CDR3 is 14 residues. The CDR3 protein is CATQGQGANEKLFF. The CDR3, as DNA: TGTGCCACCCAAGGACAGGGGGCAAACGAAAAACTGTTTTTT.

The chain employs TRBV7-6 and TRBJ2-3; 7 nucleotides align to TRBD2. The CDR3 contains 14 residues. V dropped 4 bases and J dropped 4; count of bases not matched to a gene: 5. Germline lookup yields CDR1 SGHVS and CDR2 FNYEAQ. The CDR3 spells CASSSRGEADTQYF. CDR3 nucleotides: TGTGCCAGCAGCTCACGGGGGGAGGCAGATACGCAGTATTTT. Looking up the rest from reference TRBV7-6 and TRBJ2-3 gives the full variable domain: GAGVSQSPRYKVTKRGQDVALRCDPISGHVSLYWYRQALGQGPEFLTYFNYEAQQDKSGLPNDRFSAERPEGSISTLTIQRTEQRDSAMYRCASSSRGEADTQYFGPGTRLTVL.

The chain recombines TRBV10-3 with TRBJ2-1, with 9 bases identical to TRBD2. Looked up from germline, CDR1 is ENHRY and CDR2 is SYGVKD. The CDR3 length is 18 residues. V trimming: 3 bases; J trimming: 4 bases; junction bases outside the gene matches: 13. Here the CDR3 reads CAISDYPTEREVYNEQFF. CDR3 DNA sequence: TGTGCCATCAGTGATTATCCTACGGAGCGGGAGGTATACAATGAGCAGTTCTTC.

This clonotype was recorded many times. The chain couples TRBV6-6 to TRBJ1-1; 10 bases agree with TRBD1. Germline trimming cut 2 bases from V and 3 bases from J; bases unmatched to any gene: 6. There are 16 residues in the CDR3. Per the germline V gene, CDR1 is MNHNY and CDR2 is SVGAGI (reference sequence). The CDR3 sequence: CASSYGGDRGYTEAFF. Here the CDR3 DNA reads TGTGCCAGCAGTTACGGGGGGGACAGGGGATACACTGAAGCTTTCTTT.

This clonotype was observed a handful of times. The chain recombines TRBV27 with TRBJ2-1; D gene uncertain. Germline V gene data show CDR1 as MNHEY and CDR2 as SMNVEV (reference sequence). V lost 3 bases and J 0 bases, leaving 12 bases between the germline ends. The CDR3 has 16 residues. The CDR3 DNA is TGTGCCAGCAGTTTCGGCCGGCTGAACTCCTACAATGAGCAGTTCTTC. It translates to CASSFGRLNSYNEQFF.

At least ten counts were recorded for this clonotype. V gene TRBV2 combines with J gene TRBJ1-1; TRBD1 agrees at 7 bases. CDR3 length: 13 amino acids. Germline V gene sequence: CDR1 SNHLY, CDR2 FYNNEI. Losses at the gene ends were 8 bases for V and 11 bases for J; bases not matched to a gene: 14. As DNA, the CDR3 is TGTGCCAGCGTGAGACAGGGCGTTGTTCGGGCTTTCTTT. This encodes CASVRQGVVRAFF.